This passage covers 26 T cell receptor beta chains from one sample sequenced in a study of graft-versus-host responses after intestinal transplantation. The assay was immunoSEQ multiplex PCR, and TCRdb's table has in-frame clones only and misses some. The sample holds 12,000 or so clones, 90% to 95% seen once. This sample's time point: postoperative day 105 after intestinal transplantation (dayNNNN = postoperative day). The sample consisted of PBMCs, taken 105 days after intestinal transplantation. Receptors were obtained from a human patient who received an intestinal transplant, so some T cells may come from the graft donor.

CDR3 DNA sequence: TGTGCCAGCAGTCCGGGACTAGCGGGAGTCCTTGAGCAGTTCTTC. It translates to CASSPGLAGVLEQFF. The V gene is TRBV27, the J gene TRBJ2-1, with 14 bases aligning to TRBD2. V shed 5 bases and J 9 bases; nucleotides not matched to a gene: 6. Germline V gene sequence: CDR1 MNHEY, CDR2 SMNVEV (reference sequence). CDR3 length equals 15 residues.

The V gene is TRBV9, the J gene TRBJ2-3; tentatively, D is TRBD1 (5 bases). The CDR3 has 15 amino acids. V gave up 1 base and J gave up 6 bases, with 15 bases separating them. Germline V gene sequence: CDR1 SGDLS, CDR2 YYNGEE. The CDR3 DNA is TGTGCCAGCAGCGTATGGGGCAGGGAATCGGATACGCAGTATTTT. Its translation: CASSVWGRESDTQYF.

This chain uses TRBV7-6 with TRBJ2-2; D remains ambiguous. Germline loops: CDR1 SGHVS, CDR2 FNYEAQ. The CDR3 length is 15 residues. Trimming pared 5 bases from V and 1 base from J, leaving 11 bases between. The CDR3 sequence: CASSHRLLNTGELFF. The CDR3 coding sequence is TGTGCCAGCAGCCATAGGCTTCTGAACACCGGGGAGCTGTTTTTT.

V is TRBV6-6 and J is TRBJ1-6; D remains unclear. The V gene lost 0 bases and the J gene lost 8 bases, with 5 bases spanning the gap. The CDR3 runs 13 residues. Germline V gene sequence: CDR1 MNHNY, CDR2 SVGAGI (reference sequence). The CDR3 sequence: CASSYSGYSPLHF. Written as DNA, the CDR3 is TGTGCCAGCAGTTACTCGGGGTATTCACCCCTCCACTTT.

V is TRBV7-9 and J is TRBJ2-6; D might be TRBD1 or TRBD2, each matching 5 bases. Trimming pared 5 bases from V and 1 base from J, leaving 9 bases between. Germline-derived CDR1 and CDR2 are SEHNR and FQNEAQ (reference sequence). The length of the CDR3 is 15 residues. The CDR3 nucleotides read TGTGCCAGCAGCCTATGGGGGTCTGGGGCCAACGTCCTGACTTTC. Translating gives CASSLWGSGANVLTF.

This chain joins TRBV27 and TRBJ2-3, with TRBD1 matching over 8 bases. V dropped 6 bases and J dropped 4; count of bases not matched to a gene: 6. Germline V gene sequence: CDR1 MNHEY, CDR2 SMNVEV (reference sequence). The CDR3 spans 14 residues. The CDR3, as DNA: TGTGCCAGCAGCCCCGGACAGGGCGCAGATACGCAGTATTTT. Amino acid sequence: CASSPGQGADTQYF.

This clone was seen only once. The chain has TRBV6-5 and TRBJ1-1, with 7 bases aligning to TRBD1. With 2 bases clipped from V and 11 bases from J, the junction kept 8 bases outside the gene matches. The CDR3 loop spans 13 amino acids. Germline V gene sequence: CDR1 MNHEY, CDR2 SVGAGI. CDR3 DNA sequence: TGTGCCAGCAGTTACCTAGGGGGACAGTTTGCTTTCTTT. This sequence encodes CASSYLGGQFAFF.

This clone showed up just once. This chain connects TRBV4-1 to TRBJ2-1; a possible D gene is TRBD1 (6 bases). The CDR3 is 17 amino acids. The V end was cut by 0 bases, the J end by 5 bases, with 17 bases between. Germline loops: CDR1 MGHRA, CDR2 YSYEKL. The CDR3 is CASSQDGGGRRHNEQFF. Written as DNA, the CDR3 is TGCGCCAGCAGCCAAGATGGGGGCGGAAGAAGACACAATGAGCAGTTCTTC.

The chain carries TRBV15 and TRBJ1-5; D not certain. The CDR3 covers 16 residues. Germline-derived CDR1 and CDR2 are LNHNV and YYDKDF (reference sequence). The V end was cut by 5 bases, the J end by 3 bases, with 17 bases between. CDR3 DNA: TGTGCCACCAGCTCCCCAACGGATGGGGACAATCAGCCCCAGCATTTT. Protein product: CATSSPTDGDNQPQHF.

The chain employs TRBV10-3 and TRBJ1-2; D is uncertain. Trimming left V 0 bases short and J 2 bases short, with 7 bases between. Germline CDR1 reads ENHRY; CDR2 reads SYGVKD. CDR3 length: 14 amino acids. The CDR3 bases are TGTGCCATCAGTGAGTCAGAAGAAAACTATGGCTACACCTTC. The encoded protein is CAISESEENYGYTF.

V gene TRBV7-2 combines with J gene TRBJ2-7; possible D gene TRBD2, 7 bases. Trimming left V 0 bases short and J 6 bases short, with 15 bases between. The germline gives CDR1 SGHTA, CDR2 FQGNSA. The CDR3 covers 15 residues. DNA for the CDR3: TGTGCCAGCAGCTTAGCGCGGGGGCGTCTAGCCGAGCAGTACTTC. This encodes CASSLARGRLAEQYF.

The chain carries TRBV13 and TRBJ1-6; D gene uncertain. Germline lookup yields CDR1 PRHDT and CDR2 FYEKMQ (reference sequence). The V and J ends lost 4 bases and 8 bases respectively, with 15 bases between them. The CDR3 extends over 15 amino acids. The CDR3 coding sequence is TGTGCCAGCAGCTCGAGGACGGATTGGGATTCACCCCTCCACTTT. This sequence encodes CASSSRTDWDSPLHF.

The chain couples TRBV6-4 to TRBJ2-3; 9 nucleotides agree with TRBD2. V lost 3 bases and J lost 4; bases outside the gene matches: 2. This CDR3 has 14 residues. The germline CDR1 and CDR2 sequences are MRHNA and SNTAGT. CDR3 residues: CASSERGGPDTQYF. As DNA, the CDR3 is TGTGCCAGCAGTGAGCGGGGGGGCCCAGATACGCAGTATTTT.

This clone was seen more than once but under ten times. The chain couples TRBV27 to TRBJ2-7; a possible D gene is TRBD2 (7 bases). CDR3 length: 15 amino acids. V dropped 6 bases and J dropped 7 bases, with 22 bases sitting between them. Germline assignment: CDR1 MNHEY and CDR2 SMNVEV (reference sequence). The CDR3 spells CASSHGGGPLEEQYF. For the CDR3, the DNA is TGTGCCAGCAGCCATGGGGGGGGGCCCCTTGAGGAGCAGTACTTC.

The chain joins TRBV7-9 to TRBJ2-3; TRBD1 matches 9 bases. CDR3 length: 15 residues. V gave up 5 bases and J gave up 3 bases; unmatched junction bases: 6. Germline CDR1 and CDR2: SEHNR and FQNEAQ (reference sequence). The CDR3, as DNA: TGTGCCAGCAGCAACAGGGACAGGGAAACAGATACGCAGTATTTT. As protein: CASSNRDRETDTQYF. The complete variable domain, with remaining parts taken from reference TRBV7-9 and TRBJ2-3, reads DTGVSQNPRHKITKRGQNVTFRCDPISEHNRLYWYRQTLGQGPEFLTYFQNEAQLEKSRLLSDRFSAERPKGSFSTLEIQRTEQGDSAMYLCASSNRDRETDTQYFGPGTRLTVL.

This chain uses TRBV18 with TRBJ2-2; no clear D gene. The V and J ends lost 5 bases and 6 bases respectively, with 7 bases between them. CDR1 is KGHSH, CDR2 LQKENI, per germline. The CDR3 totals 12 residues. CDR3 region: CASSARSGELFF. Written as DNA, the CDR3 is TGTGCCAGCTCAGCCAGGTCCGGGGAGCTGTTTTTT.

The rearrangement joins TRBV27 to TRBJ2-7, with 9 bases that match TRBD1. The CDR3 extends over 14 amino acids. Trimming took 6 bases from V and 0 from J; bases not matched to a gene: 3. Germline loops: CDR1 MNHEY, CDR2 SMNVEV (reference sequence). CDR3 nucleotides: TGTGCCAGCAGGACGACAGGGGGCTCCTACGAGCAGTACTTC. This encodes CASRTTGGSYEQYF.

The CDR3 region has the DNA TGCGCCAGCAGCTTGGTGAGGGGGCAAAACGAGCAGTACTTC. Protein: CASSLVRGQNEQYF. The chain has TRBV5-1 and TRBJ2-7; TRBD1 matches at 7 bases. Germline CDR1 and CDR2: SGHRS and YFSETQ. This CDR3 is built from 14 residues. Trimming cost V 0 bases and J 5 bases; bases outside gene matches: 5.

The rearrangement joins TRBV25-1 to TRBJ2-7, with TRBD2 identical over 15 bases. The CDR3 length is 18 residues. Germline CDR1 reads MGHDK; CDR2 reads SYGVNS. The ends lost 4 bases at V and 5 bases at J; junction bases unmatched: 12. The CDR3 sequence is CASSGFPGLAGGGNEQYF. In nucleotides, the CDR3 is TGTGCCAGCAGTGGATTCCCGGGACTAGCGGGAGGAGGCAACGAGCAGTACTTC.

The chain employs TRBV11-1 and TRBJ1-6, with TRBD1 matching 7 bases. The CDR3 contains 15 residues. The V gene's germline CDR1 is SGHAT and CDR2 FQDESV (reference sequence). With V trimmed by 4 bases and J by 8 bases, 8 bases remained unmatched. CDR3 DNA sequence: TGTGCCAGCAGCTGGCGACAGGGAGAGTATTCACCCCTCCACTTT. Translated, it gives CASSWRQGEYSPLHF.

The J gene is TRBJ2-7, the V gene TRBV6-1, with unresolved D. CDR1 and CDR2 (germline): MNHNS, SASEGT. The CDR3 sequence is 15 residues long. Trimming removed 5 bases at V and 7 bases at J, with 21 bases between. The CDR3 is CASSTSGLGPEEQYF. Written as DNA, the CDR3 is TGTGCCAGCAGTACCTCAGGCCTAGGTCCTGAGGAGCAGTACTTC.

The chain carries TRBV5-5 and TRBJ2-3; 8 bases line up with TRBD1. The CDR3 sequence is 19 residues long. Germline V gene data show CDR1 as SGHKS and CDR2 as YYEKEE (reference sequence). Trimming cost V 0 bases and J 2 bases; bases outside gene matches: 14. The CDR3 DNA reads TGTGCCAGCAGCTTGGCCGGTGGACAGGGTGGGGGGCTCACAGATACGCAGTATTTT. Amino acid sequence: CASSLAGGQGGGLTDTQYF.

The chain carries TRBV11-1 and TRBJ2-7; D gene uncertain. The CDR3 is 12 residues long. Germline-derived CDR1 and CDR2 are SGHAT and FQDESV (reference sequence). V lost 1 base and J lost 7, with 8 bases in between. This chain's CDR3 is CASSLDRREQYF. CDR3 bases: TGTGCCAGCAGCTTAGACCGGCGAGAGCAGTACTTC.

The chain combines TRBV29-1 with TRBJ2-5, with 7 bases identical to TRBD2. The germline CDR1 and CDR2 sequences are SQVTM and ANQGSEA. The CDR3 is made up of 14 amino acids. Unmatched junction bases numbered 6, after V lost 4 bases and J lost 1 base. In DNA form, the CDR3 reads TGCAGCGTTGGATCGGGAGGTTTCCAAGAGACCCAGTACTTC. It specifies CSVGSGGFQETQYF.

This rearrangement joins TRBV6-1 to TRBJ2-3, with 7 bases aligning to TRBD2. The germline gives CDR1 MNHNS, CDR2 SASEGT. This CDR3 comprises 14 residues. Trimming cost V 7 bases and J 5 bases; bases outside gene matches: 9. The CDR3 sequence: CASIGLGFLDTQYF. CDR3 nucleotides: TGTGCCAGCATAGGACTAGGTTTCTTAGATACGCAGTATTTT.

This rearrangement joins TRBV18 to TRBJ2-7; tentatively, D is TRBD2 (6 bases). The CDR3 length is 13 residues. Germline V gene lookup returns CDR1 KGHSH and CDR2 LQKENI. V dropped 0 bases and J dropped 3 bases, with 6 bases sitting between them. The CDR3: CASSPPTSYEQYF. In DNA form, the CDR3 reads TGTGCCAGCTCACCACCGACTAGCTACGAGCAGTACTTC.